A single TCR beta chain is shown here with its context. Genomic DNA acted as the template from which TCR beta VDJ combination and CDR3 sequence profiling were carried out. One entry per CDR3 protein, called by TCRdb with MiXCR from the reads. This sample has 110,000 or so distinct CDR3 sequences, with 51% found just once. Germline V gene lookup returns CDR1 SGHTA and CDR2 FQGNSA. This CDR3 contains 18 residues. Germline trimming cut 0 bases from V and 0 bases from J; bases unmatched to any gene: 5. These data originate in a study of CD8+CD57+ T cells in acquired aplastic anemia. Material for sequencing was sorted CD4+, CD8+, or CD8+CD57+ T cells (not recorded which) from PBMCs. The clonotype originates from a human donor in good health, serving as a control. The genes are TRBV7-2 and TRBJ1-1; 12 bases match TRBD1. CDR3 nucleotide sequence: TGTGCCAGCAGCTTAGCTGGGGACAGGGGGCGGATGAACACTGAAGCTTTCTTT. Translated: CASSLAGDRGRMNTEAFF.